This TCR beta chain stems from a study of cytomegalovirus exposure and HLA in healthy donors. This clone was seen a handful of times. CDR1 and CDR2 (germline): SNHLY, FYNNEI. Trimming shortened V by 4 bases and J by 6 bases, and 15 bases separated the two germline ends. This CDR3 is built from 15 residues. The PCR had 60 Vbeta and 13 Jbeta primers. Data came from immunoSEQ multiplex PCR; TCRdb stores just in-frame clones and leaves some out. The table shows roughly 300,000 clones, with 86% occurring only once. This sequence originates from a man aged 35-49 years in good health and CMV-seropositive. Source material: PBMCs. The chain uses TRBV2 and TRBJ1-4; weak D call: TRBD1 (5 bases). CDR3 sequence reads: CASSATTGTYEKLFF. CDR3 DNA sequence: TGTGCCAGCAGTGCCACTACCGGGACTTATGAAAAACTGTTTTTT.